The source of this T cell receptor beta chain is a study of PD-L1 blockade in urothelial cancer. Trimming took 2 bases from V and 4 from J; bases not matched to a gene: 8. Germline CDR1 and CDR2: SGDLS and YYNGEE. The CDR3 is 15 residues long. TCRdb keeps only in-frame clones here, not all; method: immunoSEQ multiplex PCR. The sample yields more than 95,000 clones, around 88% seen once. This clone was seen many times. The sample's time point: peripheral blood 6 weeks after treatment start. This clonotype originated in a man between 45 and 60 years old with urothelial cancer. This chain connects TRBV9 to TRBJ2-7, with 8 bases identical to TRBD2. The starting material was PBMCs, obtained around atezolizumab (anti-PD-L1) treatment. For the CDR3, the DNA is TGTGCCAGCAGCGTTTCTCCGGGAGGGACATACGAGCAGTACTTC. Protein product: CASSVSPGGTYEQYF.